The count of the clone carrying this T cell receptor (beta chain) is one. These data belong to a study of T cell changes during pregnancy in multiple sclerosis. CDR1 and CDR2 (germline): SNHLY, FYNNEI. This CDR3 spans 15 amino acids. Trimming cost V 4 bases and J 6 bases; bases outside gene matches: 8. The repertoire was sequenced with immunoSEQ multiplex PCR; TCRdb's copy has only in-frame clones and lacks some. Among 70,000 to 90,000 clones listed, roughly nine tenths were seen once. The sequence derives from a female donor in good health, serving as a control in a pregnancy study. Some clones in this sample may be carry-over from other donors' samples. The rearrangement uses TRBV2 and TRBJ1-2; TRBD1 matches at 10 bases. The source was PBMCs, collected in the first trimester of pregnancy. The CDR3 loop reads CASSGGTGATHGYTF. In nucleotides, the CDR3 is TGTGCCAGCAGTGGGGGGACAGGGGCAACCCATGGCTACACCTTC.